This TCR beta chain was sequenced for a study of human T cells and chemical hapten exposure. The overall study: Small discrepancies in pooled library volume mainly accounted for the varying TCR yields per sample.

Described time point: patch test 2, 6 weeks after DPC sensitization. Treatment given: therapeutic diphenylcyclopropenone sensitization with weekly scalp DPC. Staff drew blood before applying each patch test. Each donor was an alopecia patient between 18 and 70 years of age who qualified for DPC. Germline V gene data show CDR1 as SEHNR and CDR2 as FQNEAQ (reference sequence). This CDR3 comprises 16 residues. V was clipped by 3 bases and J by 8 bases; unmatched bases: 10. Study-wide results and caveats: There was a positive correlation between PT1 expanded TCR counts and patch test score.

As concerns this clonotype: The antigen remains undetermined.

In TCRdb, the RACE reads were re-called with MiXCR into one record per CDR3 protein. Of some 80,000 distinct CDR3 sequences listed, under 14% are singletons. The sequence came from a man younger than 35 with alopecia areata. Some clones in this sample may be carry-over from other donors' samples. The rearrangement links TRBV7-9 to TRBJ2-1; 10 bases map to TRBD2. The material was whole blood, obtained in connection with sensitization to the hapten diphenylcyclopropenone (DPC). The CDR3: CASSFGLAALSYEQFF. CDR3 DNA: TGTGCCAGCAGCTTTGGACTAGCGGCATTGTCGTATGAGCAGTTCTTC.